The following is a T cell receptor beta chain sequence with its context. Antigen: not known. The entry originates in a study of Graves' ophthalmopathy and Graves' hyperthyroidism. V gave up 6 bases and J gave up 4 bases; unmatched junction bases: 10. This CDR3 comprises 17 residues. Germline-derived CDR1 and CDR2 are MNHEY and SVGEGT. Whole-study results and caveats: As the model predicted ophthalmopathy progression, it achieved a sensitivity of around 70% and a specificity of about 72%.

Amplification from RNA transcripts yielded the TCR beta CDR3 regions. HTBI primers were used in a first-round RT-PCR, which preceded a second-round multiplex PCR. TCRdb analysed the multiplex PCR reads with MiXCR anew, one entry per CDR3 protein. The data show over 500,000 distinct CDR3 sequences, about 24% seen once. The chain has TRBV6-2 or TRBV6-3 and TRBJ2-2, with 11 bases lining up with TRBD2. Sequenced input: peripheral blood. This sequence was found in a woman between 18 and 29 years old with stable Graves' hyperthyroidism. Some clones in this sample may be carry-over from other donors' samples. This chain's CDR3 is CASRRSLAGGLTGELFF. The CDR3 DNA reads as TGTGCCAGCAGGCGATCCCTAGCGGGGGGCCTCACCGGGGAGCTGTTTTTT.